A single sample gave rise to the 3 T cell receptor beta chains below, sequenced in a study of blood T cell repertoires in COVID-19. Sequencing used immunoSEQ multiplex PCR; TCRdb keeps in-frame clones, though not all of them. The table lists around 150,000 clones, just under 85% of them singletons. Material for sequencing was PBMCs or T cells enriched from blood (not recorded which). The receptors come from a woman in her forties or fifties with acute COVID-19.

This rearrangement joins TRBV11-2 to TRBJ1-5; D possibly corresponds to TRBD1 (5 bases). The CDR3 is 15 residues long. Trimming cost V 5 bases and J 4 bases, with 15 bases left between them. Germline V gene lookup returns CDR1 SGHAT and CDR2 FQNNGV. DNA for the CDR3: TGTGCCAGCAGCCGAACTCCACAGGAGAATCAGCCCCAGCATTTT. This codes for CASSRTPQENQPQHF.

The V call is TRBV6-5, the J call TRBJ2-2; 7 positions agree with TRBD1. Losses at the gene ends were 9 bases for V and 4 bases for J; bases not matched to a gene: 11. In germline, CDR1 is MNHEY, CDR2 SVGAGI. The CDR3 is 15 amino acids. The CDR3 sequence: CASGGGQAATGELFF. Here the CDR3 DNA reads TGTGCCAGTGGGGGCGGACAGGCGGCCACCGGGGAGCTGTTTTTT.

The chain links TRBV3-1 (or the pseudogene TRBV3-2) to TRBJ2-5, with TRBD2 identical over 7 bases. Germline V lookup: CDR1 LGHDT, CDR2 YNNKEL (reference sequence). J was trimmed by 5 bases and V by 1 base; bases with no gene match: 10. This CDR3 has 16 amino acids. CDR3 region: CASSQGRLAARETQYF. The DNA for the CDR3 is TGTGCCAGCAGCCAAGGGCGACTAGCAGCGCGGGAGACCCAGTACTTC.